This TCR beta chain was obtained from a study of shared clonotypes between healthy human individuals. Study-wide findings and caveats: What naive subsets generally showed was a larger estimated richness than memory subsets showed.

The protocol was immunoSEQ multiplex PCR, while the TCRdb copy is restricted to in-frame clones and leaves out a portion. This sample carries 2,500,000 or so clones, 93% of them seen once, and the ten largest clones take 0.36%. CDR1 and CDR2 (germline): SGHTA, FQGTGA. The CDR3 has 16 amino acids. Losses at the gene ends were 3 bases for V and 1 base for J; bases not matched to a gene: 6. Notes on this clone: What it binds is not known.

The material sequenced was naive CD4+ T cells from PBMCs. Noted subset: CD45RA+ positively selected. The clonotype originates from a young man in good health. Some clones in this sample may be carry-over from other donors' samples. The V and J genes are TRBV7-3 and TRBJ2-3; 8 bases match TRBD2. The DNA for the CDR3 is TGTGCCAGCAGCTTTGGGCGGGAGGAACGCACAGATACGCAGTATTTT. It codes for CASSFGREERTDTQYF.